This T cell receptor beta chain was recorded in a study of spatial heterogeneity in lung cancer. Whole-study context: In raw reads, more than nine appearances on average were recorded for each unique TCR and UMI combination. Overall study findings and caveats: At resection, ubiquitous expanded tumor TCRs appeared in blood more than at follow-up.

This sample's time point: blood at routine non-recurrence follow-up after resection. Unsorted whole RNA from tumor, nontumor lung or frozen PBMC underwent sequencing. Germline lookup yields CDR1 SQVTM and CDR2 ANQGSEA. Deletions cut 3 bases from V and 10 bases from J, with 12 bases between. This CDR3 contains 12 residues. This clonotype was counted between two and nine times. As yet, its antigen is unknown. One entry per CDR3 protein results from TCRdb running MiXCR on the 5' RACE reads. Of just under 10,000 distinct CDR3 sequences listed, 20% to 25% are singletons. The sample consisted of PBMCs, taken at follow-up. This TCR was recovered from a female donor with early-stage non-small cell lung cancer. The chain has TRBV29-1 and TRBJ1-4, with D possibly TRBD1 on 5 matching bases. The DNA of the CDR3 is TGCAGCGTTGACCAGGGTCCGGGAAAACTGTTTTTT. As protein: CSVDQGPGKLFF. The full variable domain, in which reference TRBV29-1 and TRBJ1-4 provide the parts outside the CDR3, is SAVISQKPSRDICQRGTSLTIQCQVDSQVTMMFWYRQQPGQSLTLIATANQGSEATYESGFVIDKFPISRPNLTFSTLTVSNMSPEDSSIYLCSVDQGPGKLFFGSGTQLSVL.